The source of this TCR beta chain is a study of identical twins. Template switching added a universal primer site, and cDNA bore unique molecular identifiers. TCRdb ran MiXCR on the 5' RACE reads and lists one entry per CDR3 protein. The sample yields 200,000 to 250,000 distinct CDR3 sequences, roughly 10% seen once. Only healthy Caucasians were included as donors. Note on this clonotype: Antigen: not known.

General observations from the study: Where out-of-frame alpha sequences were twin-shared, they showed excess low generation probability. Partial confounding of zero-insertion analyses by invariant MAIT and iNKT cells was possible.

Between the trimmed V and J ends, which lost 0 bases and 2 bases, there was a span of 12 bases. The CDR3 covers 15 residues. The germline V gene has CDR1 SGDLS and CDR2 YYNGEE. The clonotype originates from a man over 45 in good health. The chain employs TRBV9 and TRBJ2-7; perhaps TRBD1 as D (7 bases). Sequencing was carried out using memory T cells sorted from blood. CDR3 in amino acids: CASSVGGDSAYEQYF. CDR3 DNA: TGTGCCAGCAGCGTAGGCGGGGACAGCGCCTACGAGCAGTACTTC.